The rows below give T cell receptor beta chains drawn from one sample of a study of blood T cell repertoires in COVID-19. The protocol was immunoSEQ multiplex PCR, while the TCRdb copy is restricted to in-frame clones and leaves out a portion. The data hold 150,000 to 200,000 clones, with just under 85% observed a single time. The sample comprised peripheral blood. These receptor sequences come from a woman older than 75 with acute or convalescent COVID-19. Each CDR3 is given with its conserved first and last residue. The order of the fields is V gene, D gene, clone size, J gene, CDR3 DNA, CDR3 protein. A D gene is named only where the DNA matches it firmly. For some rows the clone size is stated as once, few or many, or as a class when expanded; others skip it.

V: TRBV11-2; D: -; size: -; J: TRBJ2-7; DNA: TGTGCCAGCAGCTTATACGAATCTGTCGCCAGAGAGCAGTACTTC; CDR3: CASSLYESVAREQYF
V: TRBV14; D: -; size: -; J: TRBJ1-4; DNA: TGTGCCAGCAGCCAAGATGGGCGTCTTAACGAAAAACTGTTTTTT; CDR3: CASSQDGRLNEKLFF
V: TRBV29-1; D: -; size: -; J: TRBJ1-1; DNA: TGCAGCGTTGCGGCAGGGAGGGGGACTGAAGCTTTCTTT; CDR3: CSVAAGRGTEAFF
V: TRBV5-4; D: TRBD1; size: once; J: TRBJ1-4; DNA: TGTGCCAGCAGCTCGTTAGGTGGGACAGGGGATGAAAAACTGTTTTTT; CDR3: CASSSLGGTGDEKLFF
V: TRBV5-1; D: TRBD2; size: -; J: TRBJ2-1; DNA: TGCGCCAGCAGCCCCCCGGGACTAGCGGGAGGCAATGAGCAGTTCTTC; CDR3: CASSPPGLAGGNEQFF
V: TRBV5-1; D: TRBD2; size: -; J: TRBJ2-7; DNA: TGCGCCAGCAGCGGGACTAGCGAACACTACGAGCAGTACTTC; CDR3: CASSGTSEHYEQYF
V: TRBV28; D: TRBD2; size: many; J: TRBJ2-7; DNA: TGTGCCAGCAGACTAGGACTAGCGGCGACCTACGAGCAGTACTTC; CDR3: CASRLGLAATYEQYF
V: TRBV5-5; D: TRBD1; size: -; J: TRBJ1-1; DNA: TGTGCCAGCAGCTTGCAGCTACCGGGACAGGGGGCGTTGGGCACTGAAGCTTTCTTT; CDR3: CASSLQLPGQGALGTEAFF
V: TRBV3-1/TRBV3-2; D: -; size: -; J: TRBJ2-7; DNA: TGTGCCAGCAGCCCTATCAGCGGACCACTAACCTACGAGCAGTACTTC; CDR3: CASSPISGPLTYEQYF
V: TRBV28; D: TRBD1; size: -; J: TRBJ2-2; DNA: TGTGCCAGCAGCAACAGGGGGGTCAACACCGGGGAGCTGTTTTTT; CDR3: CASSNRGVNTGELFF
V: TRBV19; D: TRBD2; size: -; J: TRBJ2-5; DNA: TGTGCCACTAGGACCACTAGCGGGGCTCAAGAGACCCAGTACTTC; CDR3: CATRTTSGAQETQYF
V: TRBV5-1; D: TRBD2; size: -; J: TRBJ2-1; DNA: TGCGCCAGCAGCATCTCGGGACTAGCGGGAGGTAATGAGCAGTTCTTC; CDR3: CASSISGLAGGNEQFF
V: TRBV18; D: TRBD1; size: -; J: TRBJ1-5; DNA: TGTGCCAGCTCACAGGACAGGGGACAGCCCCAGCATTTT; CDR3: CASSQDRGQPQHF
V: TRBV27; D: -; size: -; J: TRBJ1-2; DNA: TGTGCCAGCAGTTTAGGGCAGTTCTATGGCTACACCTTC; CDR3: CASSLGQFYGYTF